The present entry profiles one T cell receptor beta chain with its context. Time point: cycle 4 day 1 (C4D1), after more than five weeks of nivolumab. All the patients suffered relapse after autologous stem cell transplantation, and brentuximab vedotin exposure differed. The entry originates in a study of PD-1 blockade in classical Hodgkin lymphoma. The length of the CDR3 is 13 residues. Germline V gene lookup returns CDR1 MNHNS and CDR2 SASEGT. The V gene lost 8 bases and the J gene lost 2 bases, with 11 bases spanning the gap. The method was immunoSEQ multiplex PCR; TCRdb's version includes in-frame clones alone and lacks a portion of them. The table includes tens of thousands of clones, about 85% detected once.

This sequence was found in a human donor with classical Hodgkin lymphoma. The material was peripheral blood mononuclear cells (PBMCs), obtained before the fourth cycle of nivolumab. This sequence joins TRBV6-1 and TRBJ2-3, with unresolved D. The CDR3 loop reads CASSSEITDTQYF. The CDR3 DNA is TGTGCCAGCTCATCAGAAATCACAGATACGCAGTATTTT.